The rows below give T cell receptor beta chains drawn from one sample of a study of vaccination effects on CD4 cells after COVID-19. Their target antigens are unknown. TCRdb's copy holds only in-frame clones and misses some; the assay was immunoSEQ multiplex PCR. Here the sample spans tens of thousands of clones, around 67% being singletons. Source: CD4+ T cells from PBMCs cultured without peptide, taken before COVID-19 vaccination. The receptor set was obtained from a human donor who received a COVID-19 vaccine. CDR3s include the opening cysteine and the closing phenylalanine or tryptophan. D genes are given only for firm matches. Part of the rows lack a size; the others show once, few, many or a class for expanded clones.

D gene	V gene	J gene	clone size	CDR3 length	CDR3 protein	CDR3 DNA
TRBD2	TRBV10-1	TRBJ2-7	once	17	CASSEASGIAGGYEQYF	TGCGCCAGCAGTGAGGCAAGTGGAATAGCGGGAGGCTACGAGCAGTACTTC
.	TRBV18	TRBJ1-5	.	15	CASSPAGGINQPQHF	TGTGCCAGCTCACCAGCGGGGGGAATTAATCAGCCCCAGCATTTT
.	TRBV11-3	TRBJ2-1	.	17	CASSPDGSANSYNEQFF	TGTGCCAGCAGCCCGGACGGAAGCGCGAACTCCTACAATGAGCAGTTCTTC
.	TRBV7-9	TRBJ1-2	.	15	CASSLGGRLTYGYTF	TGTGCCAGCAGCCTCGGGGGGCGTCTGACCTATGGCTACACCTTC
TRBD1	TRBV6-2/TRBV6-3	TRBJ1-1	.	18	CASSTHLGQPTRGAEAFF	TGTGCCAGCAGTACTCATTTGGGACAGCCGACTCGGGGGGCTGAAGCTTTCTTT
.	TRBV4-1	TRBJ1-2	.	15	CASSQARGQNYGYTF	TGCGCCAGCAGCCAAGCCCGGGGGCAGAACTATGGCTACACCTTC
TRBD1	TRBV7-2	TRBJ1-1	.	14	CASSLTGGVTEAFF	TGTGCCAGCAGCTTGACAGGGGGGGTCACTGAAGCTTTCTTT
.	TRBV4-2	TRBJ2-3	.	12	CASSHESDTQYF	TGTGCCAGCAGCCATGAATCAGATACGCAGTATTTT
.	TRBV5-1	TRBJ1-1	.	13	CASSKALNTEAFF	TGCGCCAGCAGCAAGGCTTTGAACACTGAAGCTTTCTTT
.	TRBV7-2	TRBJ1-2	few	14	CASSLMGGARGYTF	TGTGCCAGCAGCTTAATGGGGGGGGCGCGTGGCTACACCTTC
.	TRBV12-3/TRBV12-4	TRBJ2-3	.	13	CASSFSSRDTQYF	TGTGCCAGCAGTTTCTCTTCCCGGGATACGCAGTATTTT
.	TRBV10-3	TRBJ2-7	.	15	CATQEGGIGSYEQYF	TGTGCCACACAAGAGGGGGGCATCGGCTCCTACGAGCAGTACTTC
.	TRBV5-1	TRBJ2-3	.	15	CASSIGQGGPTTQYF	TGCGCCAGCAGCATAGGACAGGGAGGGCCCACTACGCAGTATTTT
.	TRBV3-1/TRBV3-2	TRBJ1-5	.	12	CASSRSNQPQHF	TGTGCCAGCAGCCGATCAAATCAGCCCCAGCATTTT
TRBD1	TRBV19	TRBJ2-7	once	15	CASSPTGGAVYEQYF	TGTGCCAGTAGCCCTACAGGGGGCGCGGTGTACGAGCAGTACTTC
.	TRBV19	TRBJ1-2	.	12	CASSNTLYGYTF	TGTGCCAGTAGTAACACCCTCTATGGCTACACCTTC
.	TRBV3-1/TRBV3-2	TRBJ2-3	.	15	CASSQRRASTDTQYF	TGTGCCAGCAGCCAACGCAGGGCAAGCACAGATACGCAGTATTTT
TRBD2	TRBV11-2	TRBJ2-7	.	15	CASSLPTSGGYEQYF	TGTGCCAGCAGCTTACCGACTAGCGGGGGATACGAGCAGTACTTC
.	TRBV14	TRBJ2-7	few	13	CASSQVVGYEQYF	TGTGCCAGCAGCCAAGTTGTCGGCTACGAGCAGTACTTC
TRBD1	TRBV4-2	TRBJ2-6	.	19	CASSQDWDRVGSGANVLTF	TGTGCCAGCAGCCAAGATTGGGACAGGGTCGGGTCTGGGGCCAACGTCCTGACTTTC
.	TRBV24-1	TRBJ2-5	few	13	CATSGQSQETQYF	TGTGCCACCAGTGGACAGAGCCAAGAGACCCAGTACTTC
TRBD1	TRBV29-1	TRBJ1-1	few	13	CSAKDRVSAEAFF	TGCAGCGCCAAGGACAGGGTCAGCGCTGAAGCTTTCTTT
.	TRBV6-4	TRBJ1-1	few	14	CASSATIMNTEAFF	TGTGCCAGCAGTGCAACGATCATGAACACTGAAGCTTTCTTT
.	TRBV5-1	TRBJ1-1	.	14	CASSLDGLNTEAFF	TGCGCCAGCAGCTTGGACGGATTGAACACTGAAGCTTTCTTT
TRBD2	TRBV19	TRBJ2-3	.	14	CASGLAGVPDTQYF	TGTGCCAGTGGACTAGCGGGAGTCCCAGATACGCAGTATTTT
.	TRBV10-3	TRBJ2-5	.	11	CAISASETQYF	TGTGCCATCAGTGCATCAGAGACCCAGTACTTC
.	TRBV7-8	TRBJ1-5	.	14	CASSPDSAYQPQHF	TGTGCCAGCAGCCCGGACAGCGCGTATCAGCCCCAGCATTTT
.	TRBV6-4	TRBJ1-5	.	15	CASSDSRREDQPQHF	TGTGCCAGCAGTGACTCACGCAGGGAGGATCAGCCCCAGCATTTT
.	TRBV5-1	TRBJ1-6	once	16	CASSLWGNQGNSPLHF	TGCGCCAGCAGCTTGTGGGGGAATCAGGGTAATTCACCCCTCCACTTT
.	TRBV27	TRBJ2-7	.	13	CASSFQTRRIQYF	TGTGCCAGCAGTTTCCAAACGAGAAGGATTCAGTACTTC
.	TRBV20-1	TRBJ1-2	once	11	CSAGDNYGYTF	TGCAGTGCTGGGGATAACTATGGCTACACCTTC
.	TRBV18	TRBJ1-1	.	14	CASSPKSQNTEAFF	TGTGCCAGCTCACCAAAAAGCCAGAACACTGAAGCTTTCTTT
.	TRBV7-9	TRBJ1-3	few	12	CASSVSGNTIYF	TGTGCCAGCAGCGTCTCTGGAAACACCATATATTTT
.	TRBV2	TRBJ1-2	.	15	CASSIRDSNLYGYTF	TGTGCCAGCAGCATACGGGACTCTAACCTCTATGGCTACACCTTC
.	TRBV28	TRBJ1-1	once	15	CASSLTGASNTEAFF	TGTGCCAGCAGCCTAACCGGGGCCTCGAACACTGAAGCTTTCTTT
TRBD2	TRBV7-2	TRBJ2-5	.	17	CASSLRSKAGGRETQYF	TGTGCCAGCAGCTTAAGGTCCAAGGCGGGGGGGCGGGAGACCCAGTACTTC
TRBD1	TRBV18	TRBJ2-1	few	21	CASSPRVETGRGVSSYNEQFF	TGTGCCAGCTCACCAAGGGTAGAGACAGGGAGAGGAGTGAGCTCCTACAATGAGCAGTTCTTC
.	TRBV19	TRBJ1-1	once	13	CASRSGLNTEAFF	TGTGCCAGTAGATCAGGCTTGAACACTGAAGCTTTCTTT
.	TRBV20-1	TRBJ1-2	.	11	CSAYNNYGYTF	TGCAGTGCTTACAATAACTATGGCTACACCTTC
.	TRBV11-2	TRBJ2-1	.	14	CASRLPATYNEQFF	TGTGCCAGCAGATTACCCGCTACCTACAATGAGCAGTTCTTC
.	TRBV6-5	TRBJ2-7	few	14	CASLYRHPSYEQYF	TGTGCCAGTCTCTACAGGCACCCCTCCTACGAGCAGTACTTC
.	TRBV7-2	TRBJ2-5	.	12	CASSAVQVSQYF	TGTGCCAGCAGCGCTGTACAGGTCTCCCAGTACTTC
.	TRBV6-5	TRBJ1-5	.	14	CASSRGQLNQPQHF	TGTGCCAGCAGTCGCGGACAGCTAAATCAGCCCCAGCATTTT
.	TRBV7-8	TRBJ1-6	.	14	CASSSQGYNSPLHF	TGTGCCAGCAGCTCTCAGGGGTATAATTCACCCCTCCACTTT
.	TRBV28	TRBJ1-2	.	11	CASSLEQVSTF	TGTGCCAGCAGTTTAGAACAGGTATCCACCTTC
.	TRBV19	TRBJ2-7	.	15	CASSIAGGARYEQYF	TGTGCCAGTAGTATAGCCGGGGGCGCCCGCTACGAGCAGTACTTC
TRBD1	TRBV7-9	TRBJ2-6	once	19	CASSFLWGTGSSGANVLTF	TGTGCCAGCAGCTTTCTCTGGGGGACAGGGTCCTCTGGGGCCAACGTCCTGACTTTC
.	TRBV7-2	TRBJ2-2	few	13	CASTATNTGELFF	TGTGCCAGCACGGCAACGAACACCGGGGAGCTGTTTTTT
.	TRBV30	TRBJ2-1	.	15	CALAQIGPANPKQFF	TGTGCCTTGGCGCAGATAGGACCGGCTAACCCGAAGCAGTTCTTC
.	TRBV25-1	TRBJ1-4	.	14	CASGGRRSNEKLFF	TGTGCCAGCGGGGGACGTCGCTCCAATGAAAAACTGTTTTTT